These T cell receptor beta chains were read from a single sample in a study of cytomegalovirus exposure and HLA in healthy donors. Sequencing was performed with immunoSEQ multiplex PCR; in TCRdb, only in-frame clones are kept and a portion is missing. In the table there are around 100,000 clones, over 75% of which are singletons. The sequenced sample consisted of PBMCs. Every receptor here comes from a male donor in good health and CMV-seropositive. Each CDR3 is given with its conserved first and last residue. The D gene is left open where the match is weak. Size tells how often a clone was seen (once, few, many) or the class of an expanded clone, and some rows leave it out.

>.|TRBV15|TRBJ1-5|once
CATSRDRGNQPQHF
TGTGCCACCAGCAGAGACAGGGGAAATCAGCCCCAGCATTTT
>TRBD2|TRBV5-6|TRBJ2-5|.
CASSLRLREGDRVPQYF
TGTGCCAGCAGCTTAAGATTAAGGGAGGGAGATAGAGTCCCCCAGTACTTC
>TRBD2|TRBV28|TRBJ2-3|.
CASSFLAGTDTQYF
TGTGCCAGCAGTTTCCTAGCGGGCACAGATACGCAGTATTTT
>TRBD1|TRBV5-1|TRBJ2-3|few
CASSAGTGITDTQYF
TGCGCCAGCAGCGCGGGGACAGGGATCACAGATACGCAGTATTTT
>TRBD2|TRBV30|TRBJ2-7|.
CAWSVIAGGREQYF
TGTGCCTGGAGTGTGATAGCGGGGGGCAGAGAGCAGTACTTC
>.|TRBV5-6|TRBJ2-7|.
CASSLRGGSEQYF
TGTGCCAGCAGCCTCCGGGGAGGTAGCGAGCAGTACTTC
>TRBD1|TRBV27|TRBJ1-1|.
CASRRTGPATEAFF
TGTGCCAGCAGGCGGACAGGGCCGGCCACTGAAGCTTTCTTT
>.|TRBV19|TRBJ1-2|once
CASSKRTERYYGYTF
TGTGCCAGTAGTAAAAGGACAGAGAGATACTATGGCTACACCTTC
>.|TRBV5-4|TRBJ2-4|.
CASSPETGLKNIQYF
TGTGCCAGCAGTCCCGAGACAGGTTTAAAAAACATTCAGTACTTC
>TRBD1|TRBV27|TRBJ2-2|once
CASSLSPGGNTGELFF
TGTGCCAGCAGTTTATCTCCAGGGGGCAACACCGGGGAGCTGTTTTTT
>.|TRBV10-3|TRBJ1-2|.
CAISNFEGYGYTF
TGTGCCATCAGTAATTTCGAGGGCTATGGCTACACCTTC
>TRBD1|TRBV9|TRBJ1-6|.
CASSVTGVNSPLHF
TGTGCCAGCAGCGTCACAGGGGTGAATTCACCCCTCCACTTT
>TRBD1|TRBV18|TRBJ2-7|.
CASPRGTGDGEQYF
TGTGCCAGCCCTCGGGGGACAGGGGATGGCGAGCAGTACTTC
>.|TRBV28|TRBJ1-4|few
CASSPTREKLFF
TGTGCCAGCAGCCCCACTCGAGAAAAACTGTTTTTT
>.|TRBV6-5|TRBJ1-5|.
CASSPDSENQPQHF
TGTGCCAGCAGCCCGGACAGTGAGAATCAGCCCCAGCATTTT
>TRBD1|TRBV7-9|TRBJ1-5|.
CASSNRGEGDNQPQHF
TGTGCCAGCAGCAACAGGGGAGAGGGAGACAATCAGCCCCAGCATTTT
>.|TRBV4-2|TRBJ2-5|.
CASSQESWETQYF
TGTGCCAGCAGCCAAGAAAGCTGGGAGACCCAGTACTTC
>TRBD2|TRBV5-1|TRBJ2-1|.
CASSWAGGYNEQFF
TGCGCCAGCAGCTGGGCGGGAGGCTACAATGAGCAGTTCTTC
>.|TRBV28|TRBJ1-2|once
CASTYLGGNYGYTF
TGTGCCAGCACCTACCTGGGGGGAAACTATGGCTACACCTTC
>.|TRBV9|TRBJ2-3|.
CASSVQGGNTDTQYF
TGTGCCAGCAGCGTTCAAGGAGGGAACACAGATACGCAGTATTTT
>TRBD2|TRBV9|TRBJ2-3|.
CASSPTSGGLTDTQYF
TGTGCCAGCAGCCCGACTAGCGGGGGCCTCACAGATACGCAGTATTTT
>.|TRBV27|TRBJ1-2|.
CASRVGQNYGYTF
TGTGCCAGCAGGGTTGGACAGAACTATGGCTACACCTTC
>.|TRBV28|TRBJ2-7|.
CAITRETGRDEQYF
TGTGCCATAACGCGGGAGACAGGTCGGGACGAGCAGTACTTC
>.|TRBV7-9|TRBJ1-2|.
CASRRGDDYTF
TGTGCCAGCAGGCGGGGAGACGACTACACCTTC
>.|TRBV28|TRBJ2-2|.
CASWTANTGELFF
TGTGCCAGCTGGACAGCGAACACCGGGGAGCTGTTTTTT
>TRBD1|TRBV2|TRBJ1-2|.
CASRGTGVAYGYTF
TGTGCCAGCAGGGGGACAGGGGTAGCCTATGGCTACACCTTC
>.|TRBV28|TRBJ1-1|.
CASSAGGTTEAFF
TGTGCCAGCAGTGCCGGGGGGACCACTGAAGCTTTCTTT
>.|TRBV10-1|TRBJ2-7|once
CASSELYRALEQYF
TGCGCCAGCAGTGAACTCTACAGGGCGCTGGAGCAGTACTTC
>.|TRBV7-2|TRBJ2-1|.
CASSLIGAHEQFF
TGTGCCAGCAGCTTAATAGGGGCCCATGAGCAGTTCTTC
>TRBD1|TRBV27|TRBJ1-2|once
CATSRDRGGGYTF
TGTGCCACCTCCCGGGACAGGGGCGGTGGCTACACCTTC
>TRBD1|TRBV18|TRBJ2-1|.
CASSPRSTGGEQFF
TGTGCCAGCTCACCACGGTCGACAGGGGGAGAGCAGTTCTTC
>.|TRBV30|TRBJ2-3|.
CAWSPGLDTQYF
TGTGCCTGGAGCCCAGGGCTGGATACGCAGTATTTT
>.|TRBV10-3|TRBJ2-5|few
CAISLDSHQETQYF
TGTGCCATCAGTCTAGACAGTCACCAAGAGACCCAGTACTTC
>.|TRBV5-6|TRBJ2-3|few
CASSPSYDTQYF
TGTGCCAGCAGCCCCTCCTACGATACGCAGTATTTT
>.|TRBV14|TRBJ1-1|.
CASSQRGRGNTEAFF
TGTGCCAGCAGCCAAAGGGGGAGGGGGAACACTGAAGCTTTCTTT
>.|TRBV7-6|TRBJ2-7|once
CASSEEPGIFYEQYF
TGTGCCAGCAGCGAGGAGCCGGGGATCTTCTACGAGCAGTACTTC
>.|TRBV2|TRBJ2-5|once
CASSALDSPLQETQYF
TGTGCCAGCAGTGCCCTCGACTCGCCCCTCCAAGAGACCCAGTACTTC
>.|TRBV28|TRBJ1-6|.
CASSLAGSNSPLHF
TGTGCCAGCAGTTTAGCAGGGTCCAATTCACCCCTCCACTTT
>.|TRBV27|TRBJ2-1|.
CASSLARQFNDEQFF
TGTGCCAGCAGTTTGGCGAGGCAGTTTAACGATGAGCAGTTCTTC
>.|TRBV28|TRBJ1-1|few
CASSPAGQNTEAFF
TGTGCCAGCAGCCCAGCGGGGCAGAACACTGAAGCTTTCTTT
>.|TRBV7-9|TRBJ1-6|once
CSSSLTDRSLHF
TGTTCCAGCAGCTTGACCGACAGGTCCCTCCACTTT
>.|TRBV2|TRBJ2-7|.
CASSEKSYYGGEQYF
TGTGCCAGCAGTGAAAAGTCGTATTACGGAGGCGAGCAGTACTTC
>TRBD2|TRBV7-9|TRBJ2-1|few
CASSLAGIAGRNEQFF
TGTGCCAGCAGCTTAGCGGGGATAGCGGGACGCAATGAGCAGTTCTTC
>TRBD1|TRBV5-5|TRBJ2-5|.
CASSLSRTGSKTQYF
TGTGCCAGCAGCTTGTCCCGGACAGGGAGCAAGACCCAGTACTTC
>TRBD2|TRBV13|TRBJ2-3|once
CASSYLAGGRSFTDTQYF
TGTGCCAGCAGCTACCTAGCGGGGGGCCGTTCGTTCACAGATACGCAGTATTTT
>.|TRBV18|TRBJ1-2|.
CASSPNREGYTF
TGTGCCAGCTCACCGAACAGGGAAGGCTACACCTTC
>.|TRBV6-5|TRBJ1-5|.
CASRERGSNQPQHF
TGTGCCAGCAGAGAGAGAGGCAGCAATCAGCCCCAGCATTTT
>TRBD2|TRBV2|TRBJ2-7|few
CASSAPGGGGEQYF
TGTGCCAGCAGTGCTCCGGGCGGGGGGGGCGAGCAGTACTTC
>.|TRBV4-1|TRBJ2-7|.
CASSRVEGYEQYF
TGCGCCAGCAGCCGAGTTGAGGGTTACGAGCAGTACTTC
>.|TRBV29-1|TRBJ2-5|.
CSVEGGVTQYF
TGCAGCGTTGAAGGGGGAGTGACCCAGTACTTC
>.|TRBV5-4|TRBJ1-3|.
CASSLDSRSGNTIYF
TGTGCCAGCAGCCTGGACAGCCGCTCTGGAAACACCATATATTTT
>.|TRBV5-6|TRBJ2-7|.
CASSLDVWGRQSYEQYF
TGTGCCAGCAGCTTGGATGTGTGGGGGCGGCAGTCCTACGAGCAGTACTTC
>.|TRBV7-6|TRBJ1-4|.
CASSFLTAGTTNEKLFF
TGTGCCAGCAGCTTTCTCACCGCGGGGACAACTAATGAAAAACTGTTTTTT
>TRBD1|TRBV7-9|TRBJ1-1|.
CASRRTTGGNTEAFF
TGTGCCAGCAGGCGTACCACAGGGGGTAACACTGAAGCTTTCTTT